This TCR beta chain was retrieved from a study of blood T cell repertoires in COVID-19. Across the study: The analysed material was cDNA or gDNA that came from T cells, B-cell-depleted T cells, or PBMCs.

This clone was found a few times. Sequencing used immunoSEQ multiplex PCR; TCRdb keeps in-frame clones, though not all of them. This repertoire shows 96,000 or so clones, 70% to 90% found once; its top ten account for around 4%. The TCR was taken from a human donor with COVID-19, enrolled during active disease. The donor label of this sample is uncertain. The specimen sequenced was peripheral blood.

The CDR3 region has the DNA TGTGCCAGTTCTGACAGGGGAATCGGAAAACTGTTTTTT. This translates into CASSDRGIGKLFF. The chain is built from TRBV19 and TRBJ1-4, with 8 positions matching TRBD1. The CDR3 consists of 13 residues. CDR1 LNHDA and CDR2 SQIVND come from the germline V gene (reference sequence). The V gene end was trimmed by 8 bases and the J gene end by 10 bases; junction bases not matched to a gene: 9.